The TCR beta chain under discussion was sequenced for a study of blood T cell repertoires in COVID-19. Study background: COVID-19 samples, acute and convalescent, were from the United States, Italy and Spain. The analysed material was cDNA or gDNA that came from T cells, B-cell-depleted T cells, or PBMCs.

This CDR3 is 15 amino acids long. Germline V gene lookup returns CDR1 SEHNR and CDR2 FQNEAQ (reference sequence). J lost 1 base, V lost 5 bases, and 4 bases had no gene match. Original processing methods: Reference gene primers were amplified, and this amplification served to estimate nucleated cell counts. Generated by immunoSEQ multiplex PCR, the TCRdb table keeps only in-frame clones and is missing some. The D gene and trimming were derived from the DNA, and the V and J assignments and clone size from that table. This sample carries around 200,000 clones, roughly 78% of them seen once, and the ten largest clones take 2.5% to 3%.

The V and J genes are TRBV7-9 and TRBJ2-7, with 11 bases aligning to TRBD2. The TCR was taken from a woman of 80 years or more with active or convalescent COVID-19. The sequenced sample was peripheral blood. CDR3 nucleotide sequence: TGTGCCAGCAGCCCCGGGACTAGCGGTTCCTACGAGCAGTACTTC. Its translation is CASSPGTSGSYEQYF.